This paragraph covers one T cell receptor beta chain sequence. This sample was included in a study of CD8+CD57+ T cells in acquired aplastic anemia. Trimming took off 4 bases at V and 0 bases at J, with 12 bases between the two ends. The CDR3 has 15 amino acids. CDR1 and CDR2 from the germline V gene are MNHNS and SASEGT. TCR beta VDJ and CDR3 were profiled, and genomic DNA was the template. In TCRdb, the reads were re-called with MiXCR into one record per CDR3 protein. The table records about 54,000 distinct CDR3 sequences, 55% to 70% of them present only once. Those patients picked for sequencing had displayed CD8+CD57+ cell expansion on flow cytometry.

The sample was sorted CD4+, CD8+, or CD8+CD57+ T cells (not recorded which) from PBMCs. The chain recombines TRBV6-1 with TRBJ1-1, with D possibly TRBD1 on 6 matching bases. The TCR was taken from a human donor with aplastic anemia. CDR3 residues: CASSVRQVLNTEAFF. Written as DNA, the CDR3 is TGTGCCAGCAGTGTTAGACAGGTCCTGAACACTGAAGCTTTCTTT.